Sequencing of this T cell receptor beta chain was carried out in a study of beta chain features in type 1 diabetes. Study-wide points: In every one of the four CD4+ subsets, TCRB CDR3s were moderately but significantly shorter in Type 1 diabetes patients.

Unmatched junction bases numbered 6, after V lost 5 bases and J lost 5 bases. The CDR3 covers 14 residues. In germline, CDR1 is MGHDK, CDR2 SYGVNS. This clone appeared a few times. Its specificity is unknown. Reverse transcription of all isolated RNA meant that expressed TCRB transcripts were sequenced. The method was immunoSEQ multiplex PCR; TCRdb's version includes in-frame clones alone and lacks a portion of them. The sample has some 360,000 clones; about 20% are singletons. The rearrangement uses TRBV25-1 and TRBJ2-3, with 8 bases identical to TRBD1. The receptor was derived from a woman aged 18-29 years in good health. The sample consisted of naive CD4+ T cells from blood. The CDR3 is CASSYPGGRDTQYF. CDR3 coding DNA: TGTGCCAGCAGTTATCCAGGGGGCCGAGATACGCAGTATTTT.